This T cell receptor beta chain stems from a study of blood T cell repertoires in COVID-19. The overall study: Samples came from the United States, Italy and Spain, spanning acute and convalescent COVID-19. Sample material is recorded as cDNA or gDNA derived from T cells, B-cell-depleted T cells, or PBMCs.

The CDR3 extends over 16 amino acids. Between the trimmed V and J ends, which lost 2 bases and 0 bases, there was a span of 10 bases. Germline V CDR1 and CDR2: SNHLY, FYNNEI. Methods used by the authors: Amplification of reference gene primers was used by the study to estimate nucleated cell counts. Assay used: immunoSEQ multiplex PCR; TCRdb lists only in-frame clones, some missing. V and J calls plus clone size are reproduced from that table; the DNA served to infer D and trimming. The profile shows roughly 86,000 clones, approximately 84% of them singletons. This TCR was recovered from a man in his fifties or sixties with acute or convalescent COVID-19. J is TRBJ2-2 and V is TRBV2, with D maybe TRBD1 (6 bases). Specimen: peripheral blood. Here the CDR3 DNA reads TGTGCCAGCAGTGAACCCCGGGACACGAACACCGGGGAGCTGTTTTTT. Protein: CASSEPRDTNTGELFF.